The clone carrying this T cell receptor (beta chain) has only a few counts. The CDR3 consists of 14 residues. V gave up 5 bases and J gave up 0 bases, with 12 bases separating them. The germline CDR1 and CDR2 sequences are SGHRS and YFSETQ. The data are from a study of T-cell reconstitution after alpha-beta-depleted transplantation in children. Library preparation (for TCRbeta) was performed with unique molecular identifiers. TCRdb called the PCR reads again in MiXCR, with one record for every CDR3 protein. The table has under 350,000 distinct CDR3 sequences, 9.9% seen once. This chain links TRBV5-1 with TRBJ2-7, with D possibly called TRBD1 or TRBD2 (5 bases each). The source material was PBMCs from the stem cell graft donor, sampled from the stem cell graft. The TCR comes from a human donor who donated a stem cell graft to a child with SCID. CDR3 region: CASREGPNSYEQYF. The DNA for the CDR3 is TGCGCCAGCAGAGAGGGACCGAACTCCTACGAGCAGTACTTC.